A selection of T cell receptor beta chains follows, all from one sample in a study of neoadjuvant anti-PD-1 for oral cavity cancer. Clones were read by immunoSEQ multiplex PCR, and TCRdb kept only the in-frame ones, dropping some. The table shows about 1,400 clones, with 59% occurring only once. The source was tumor tissue, collected after nivolumab (anti-PD-1) treatment. All receptors derive from a person aged 35-79 years with oral cavity squamous cell carcinoma. Both conserved end residues are part of each CDR3. A D gene is named only where the DNA matches it firmly. Clone sizes are given selectively: once, few, many, or a class where the clone is expanded.

V	J	D	size	CDR3	DNA
TRBV5-8	TRBJ2-7	TRBD1	NA	CASSLDRGSYEQYF	TGTGCCAGCAGCTTGGACAGGGGCTCCTACGAGCAGTACTTC
TRBV18	TRBJ2-3	TRBD1	NA	CASSTAPGQGITDTQYF	TGTGCCAGCTCAACAGCCCCGGGACAGGGGATCACAGATACGCAGTATTTT
TRBV28	TRBJ1-1	NA	NA	CASSLSGGANTEAFF	TGTGCCAGCAGTTTATCAGGAGGGGCCAACACTGAAGCTTTCTTT
TRBV10-3	TRBJ2-3	NA	NA	CAISGEAPSTDTQYF	TGTGCCATCAGTGGGGAAGCACCTAGCACAGATACGCAGTATTTT
TRBV11-2	TRBJ2-3	TRBD2	few	CASSSWTSGMGADTQYF	TGTGCCAGCAGCTCCTGGACTAGCGGGATGGGTGCAGATACGCAGTATTTT